Listed below are T cell receptor beta chains from one sample, sequenced in a study of blood T cell repertoires in COVID-19. Profiling relied on immunoSEQ multiplex PCR, and the TCRdb table lists in-frame clones only, not all of them. The repertoire holds 250,000 to 300,000 clones, with approximately 84% as singletons. The specimen was PBMCs or T cells enriched from blood (not recorded which). All receptors derive from a middle-aged man who had recovered from COVID-19. Each CDR3 is given without its conserved first and last residue.

>TRBV5-1|TRBJ1-6
ASSSAHPGGSNSPLH
>TRBV10-3|TRBJ1-1
AIRSPGTGYTEAF
>TRBV7-9|TRBJ2-1
ASSRLVSSYNEQF
>TRBV6-4|TRBJ2-3
ASSDRGRDTDTQY
>TRBV7-6|TRBJ2-3
ASSSRTGSTDTQY
>TRBV4-2|TRBJ2-7
ASSQEYRETDEQY
>TRBV16|TRBJ1-2
ASSQSLRDGYT
>TRBV4-1|TRBJ2-7
ASSQEGGPLRKQY
>TRBV18|TRBJ2-4
ASSPGDRIAKNIQY
>TRBV3-1/TRBV3-2|TRBJ1-2
ASSFDRFGGYT
>TRBV9|TRBJ2-7
ASSAGGQGFNEQY
>TRBV5-1|TRBJ1-1
ASSVGGMNTEAF
>TRBV5-5|TRBJ2-5
ASSIGLAGSQETQY
>TRBV4-1|TRBJ2-7
ASSQGSGANYEQY
>TRBV5-6|TRBJ1-6
ASSLDRGVDSPLH
>TRBV9|TRBJ1-2
ASSAHWGGSNYGYT
>TRBV5-4|TRBJ1-4
ASKKVAGEKLF
>TRBV6-5|TRBJ2-3
ASRKGGGSTDTQY
>TRBV6-2/TRBV6-3|TRBJ2-6
ASSLGQLLSGANVLT
>TRBV13|TRBJ2-7
ASSPQTGFAYEQY
>TRBV25-1|TRBJ2-5
ASSETGGKETQY
>TRBV18|TRBJ2-1
ASSRAQGDFNEQF
>TRBV5-1|TRBJ1-4
ASSPGKDRTNEKLF
>TRBV6-5|TRBJ2-3
ASTKRRTDTQY
>TRBV11-3|TRBJ2-1
ASSLGLAGAREQF
>TRBV11-2|TRBJ2-7
ASSSNEQY
>TRBV28|TRBJ1-5
ATRVSENQPQH
>TRBV28|TRBJ1-6
ASSLRQLLLSPLH
>TRBV4-2|TRBJ1-6
ASSQDQGNSPLH
>TRBV7-9|TRBJ2-7
ASSLEGGTYEQY
>TRBV15|TRBJ2-7
ATRGTVLSYEQY
>TRBV10-3|TRBJ2-1
AIRSIGLEDEQF
>TRBV7-2|TRBJ2-7
ASSRLANAGYEQY
>TRBV14|TRBJ2-3
ASSQGGLWDTQY
>TRBV5-4|TRBJ1-6
ASSRDRVNSPLH
>TRBV7-3|TRBJ1-6
ASSFTRSSPLH
>TRBV6-1|TRBJ2-7
ASSDSGRTYEQY
>TRBV24-1|TRBJ2-5
ATSGGRQETQY
>TRBV7-2|TRBJ2-7
ASSRSGQTYEQY
>TRBV11-2|TRBJ2-3
ASSQTGRDTQY
>TRBV5-4|TRBJ2-1
ASSHEPSFNEQF
>TRBV5-1|TRBJ2-7
ASSPPGSGDPSYEQY
>TRBV2|TRBJ1-2
ASKDGGLHGYT
>TRBV5-4|TRBJ2-3
ASSPSRTSGSTDTQY
>TRBV11-2|TRBJ2-5
ASRRSTGRPQETQY
>TRBV18|TRBJ2-1
ASSPRDTEQF
>TRBV10-1|TRBJ2-1
ARQRGDIPNSYNEQF
>TRBV13|TRBJ2-1
ASRDPRGLGEQF
>TRBV5-1|TRBJ2-1
ASSSDRGYNEQF
>TRBV28|TRBJ1-1
ASSLDGLRTEAF
>TRBV5-1|TRBJ1-2
ASSADPGQNYGYT
>TRBV7-2|TRBJ2-3
ASSPLPAGGGTQY
>TRBV6-5|TRBJ1-2
ATGGVYGYT